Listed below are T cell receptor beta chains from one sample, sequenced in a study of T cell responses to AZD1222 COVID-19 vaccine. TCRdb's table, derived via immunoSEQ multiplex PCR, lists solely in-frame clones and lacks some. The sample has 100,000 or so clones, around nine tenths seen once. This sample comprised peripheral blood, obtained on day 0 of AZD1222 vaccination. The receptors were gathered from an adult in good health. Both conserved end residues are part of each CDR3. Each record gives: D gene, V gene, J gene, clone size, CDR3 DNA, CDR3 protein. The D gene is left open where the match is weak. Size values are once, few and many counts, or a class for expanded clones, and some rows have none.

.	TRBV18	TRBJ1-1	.	TGTGCCAGCTCACCGGGTTCTAGGGGCTTGAACACTGAAGCTTTCTTT	CASSPGSRGLNTEAFF
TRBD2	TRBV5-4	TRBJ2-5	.	TGTGCCAGCAGCTTTAGCGGGGCCCAAGAGACCCAGTACTTC	CASSFSGAQETQYF
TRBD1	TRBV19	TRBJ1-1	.	TGTGCCAGTAGTCCCCTTTCGGGACAGAGGAACACTGAAGCTTTCTTT	CASSPLSGQRNTEAFF
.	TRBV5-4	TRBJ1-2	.	TGTGCCAGCAGCCCTACAGAATCCTATGGCTACACCTTC	CASSPTESYGYTF
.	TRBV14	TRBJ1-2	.	TGTGCCAGCAGCCAAGCCCCAGGGGTTCCCACCTTC	CASSQAPGVPTF
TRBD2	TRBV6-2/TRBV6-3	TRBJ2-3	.	TGTGCCAGCACCCCGACTAGCGGGGGTTATACGCAGTATTTT	CASTPTSGGYTQYF
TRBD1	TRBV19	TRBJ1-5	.	TGTGCCAGTAGTTACGACAGGGGTCAGCCCCAGCATTTT	CASSYDRGQPQHF
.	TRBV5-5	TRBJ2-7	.	TGTGCCAGCAGCTTGGGCGGGGCAGGGCGATTCTACGAGCAGTACTTC	CASSLGGAGRFYEQYF
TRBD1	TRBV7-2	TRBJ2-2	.	TGTGCCAGCAGCCGGGACAGGGCGGCCACCGGGGAGCTGTTTTTT	CASSRDRAATGELFF
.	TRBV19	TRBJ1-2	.	TGTGCTTCTGCTGGAAGTCCTGGCTACACCTTC	CASAGSPGYTF
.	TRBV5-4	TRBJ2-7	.	TGTGCCAGCAGCCCGAAAAAAGGGACCTACGAGCAGTACTTC	CASSPKKGTYEQYF
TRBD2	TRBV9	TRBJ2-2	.	TGTGCCAGCAGCGTAGATGGGGGGGCGAACACCGGGGAGCTGTTTTTT	CASSVDGGANTGELFF
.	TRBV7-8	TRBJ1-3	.	TGTGCCAGCAGCTTAGAATTGCCCTCTGGAAACACCATATATTTT	CASSLELPSGNTIYF
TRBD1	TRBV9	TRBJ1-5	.	TGTGCCAGCAGCCCTGACAGGGGGATTGATCAGCCCCAGCATTTT	CASSPDRGIDQPQHF
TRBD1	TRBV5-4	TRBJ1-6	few	TGTGCCAGCAGCTGGGACAGGAATAATTCACCCCTCCACTTT	CASSWDRNNSPLHF
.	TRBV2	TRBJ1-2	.	TGTGCCAGCAGCGAACAGGGATCCTTTGGCTACACCTTC	CASSEQGSFGYTF
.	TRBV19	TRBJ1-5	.	TGTGCCAGTAGCATTGGACACCTTAATCAGCCCCAGCATTTT	CASSIGHLNQPQHF
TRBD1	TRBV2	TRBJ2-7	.	TGTGCCAGCAGGGGGGACAGTTACTACGAGCAGTACTTC	CASRGDSYYEQYF
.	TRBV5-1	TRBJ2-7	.	TGCGCCAGCAGCTTCGAGGGGTACGAGCAGTACTTC	CASSFEGYEQYF
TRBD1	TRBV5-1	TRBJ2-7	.	TGCGCCAGCCACACGACAGGGACCTCACGTGTCGAGCAGTACTTC	CASHTTGTSRVEQYF
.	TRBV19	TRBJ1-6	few	TGTGCCAGTAGTGACGAGGGTTCGAATTCACCCCTCCACTTT	CASSDEGSNSPLHF
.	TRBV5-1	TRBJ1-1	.	TGCGCCAGCAGCCCCCAGGGCACTGAAGCTTTCTTT	CASSPQGTEAFF
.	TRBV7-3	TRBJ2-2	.	TGTGCCAGCAGCCCCGACAGATCCGGGGAGCTGTTTTTT	CASSPDRSGELFF
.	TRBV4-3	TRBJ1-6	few	TGCGCCAGCAGCCAAGCCCCGACCCCTTCACCCCTCCACTTT	CASSQAPTPSPLHF
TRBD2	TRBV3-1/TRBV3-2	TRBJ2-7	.	TGTGCCAGCAGCCCTGGGGGTGGCGGGGGGTACGAGCAGTACTTC	CASSPGGGGGYEQYF
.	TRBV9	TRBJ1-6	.	TGTGCCAGCAGCGTACAGGGGCTAGAATCACCCCTCCACTTT	CASSVQGLESPLHF
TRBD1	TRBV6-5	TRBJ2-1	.	TGTGCCAGCAGTCCCCGGGACAGGGGAGGGCAGTTCTTC	CASSPRDRGGQFF
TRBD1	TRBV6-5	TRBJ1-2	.	TGTGCCAGCCGAGGACAGGGCTATGGCTACACCTTC	CASRGQGYGYTF
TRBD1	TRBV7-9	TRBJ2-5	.	TGTGCCAGCAGCCTCTCCGGGACAGGGCAAGAGACCCAGTACTTC	CASSLSGTGQETQYF
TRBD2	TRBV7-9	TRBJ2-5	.	TGTGCCAGCAGCTTAGCGGGACTAGCGGGATTCCAAGAGACCCAGTACTTC	CASSLAGLAGFQETQYF
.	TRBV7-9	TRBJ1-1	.	TGTGCCAGCAGCTTAAATAGAAAAGAAGCTTTCTTT	CASSLNRKEAFF
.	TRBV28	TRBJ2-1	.	TGTGCCAGCAGTCCCCCCGGCGTGGCTGAGCAGTTCTTC	CASSPPGVAEQFF
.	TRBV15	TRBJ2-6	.	TGTGCCACCAGCAGGAGAAGAGCTGGAAATTCTGGGGCCAACGTCCTGACTTTC	CATSRRRAGNSGANVLTF
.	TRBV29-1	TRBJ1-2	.	TGCAGCGTTGGAGGCTCGACCGTTTCCTATGGCTACACCTTC	CSVGGSTVSYGYTF
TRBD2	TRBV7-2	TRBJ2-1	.	TGTGCCAGCAGCTTCGGGGGGGCCTCCTACAATGAGCAGTTCTTC	CASSFGGASYNEQFF
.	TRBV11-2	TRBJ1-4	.	TGTGCCAGCAGTCTCCATGCAACTAATGAAAAACTGTTTTTT	CASSLHATNEKLFF
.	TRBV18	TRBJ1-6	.	TGTGCCAGCTCACCGGGGGACAAAAATAATTCACCCCTCCACTTT	CASSPGDKNNSPLHF
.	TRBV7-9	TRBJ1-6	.	TGTGCCAGCAGCCCCCCTATAGGCTTTGATTCACCCCTCCACTTT	CASSPPIGFDSPLHF
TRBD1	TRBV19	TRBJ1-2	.	TGTGCCAGTAGTGGTGGACAGGGGGCCTTCGGGGGCTACACCTTC	CASSGGQGAFGGYTF
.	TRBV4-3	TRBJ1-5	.	TGCGCCAGCAGTAAGGGGATCAATCAGCCCCAGCATTTT	CASSKGINQPQHF
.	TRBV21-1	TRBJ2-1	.	TGTGCCAGCAGCAAAGGTAGGGACTCCTCCGGCGAGCAGTTCTTC	CASSKGRDSSGEQFF
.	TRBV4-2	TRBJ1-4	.	TGTGCCAGCAGCCAAGGGGGGGAACAACGGGAAAAACTGTTTTTT	CASSQGGEQREKLFF